This section outlines one T cell receptor (beta chain) sequence together with its context. The data stem from a study of blood T cell repertoires in COVID-19. In the study overall: The United States, Italy and Spain provided the acute and convalescent COVID-19 samples. Sample material is recorded as cDNA or gDNA derived from T cells, B-cell-depleted T cells, or PBMCs.

Germline loops: CDR1 LNHDA, CDR2 SQIVND (reference sequence). Losses at the gene ends were 3 bases for V and 7 bases for J; bases not matched to a gene: 9. This CDR3 is 16 amino acids long. Sequencing was performed with immunoSEQ multiplex PCR; in TCRdb, only in-frame clones are kept and a portion is missing. The sample includes about 170,000 clones, about 89% seen only once; the top ten take 3% to 4%. The sequence derives from a man in his 70s with acute or convalescent COVID-19. The V gene is TRBV19, the J gene TRBJ1-6; 7 bases are a match to TRBD1. Sample: peripheral blood. In DNA form, the CDR3 reads TGTGCCAGTAGTATCCGGGTGACAGGGAGGAATTCACCCCTCCACTTT. It codes for CASSIRVTGRNSPLHF.